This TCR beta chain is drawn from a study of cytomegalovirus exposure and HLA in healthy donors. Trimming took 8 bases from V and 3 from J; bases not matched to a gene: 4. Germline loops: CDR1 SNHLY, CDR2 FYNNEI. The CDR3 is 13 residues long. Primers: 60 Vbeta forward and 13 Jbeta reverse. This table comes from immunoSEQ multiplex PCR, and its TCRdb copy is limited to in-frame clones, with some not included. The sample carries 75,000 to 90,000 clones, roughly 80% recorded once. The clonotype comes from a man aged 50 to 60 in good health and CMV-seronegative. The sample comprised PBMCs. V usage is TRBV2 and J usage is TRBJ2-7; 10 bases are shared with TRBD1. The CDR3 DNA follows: TGTGCCAGCCGGGACAGGGGTTACTACGAGCAGTACTTC. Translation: CASRDRGYYEQYF.